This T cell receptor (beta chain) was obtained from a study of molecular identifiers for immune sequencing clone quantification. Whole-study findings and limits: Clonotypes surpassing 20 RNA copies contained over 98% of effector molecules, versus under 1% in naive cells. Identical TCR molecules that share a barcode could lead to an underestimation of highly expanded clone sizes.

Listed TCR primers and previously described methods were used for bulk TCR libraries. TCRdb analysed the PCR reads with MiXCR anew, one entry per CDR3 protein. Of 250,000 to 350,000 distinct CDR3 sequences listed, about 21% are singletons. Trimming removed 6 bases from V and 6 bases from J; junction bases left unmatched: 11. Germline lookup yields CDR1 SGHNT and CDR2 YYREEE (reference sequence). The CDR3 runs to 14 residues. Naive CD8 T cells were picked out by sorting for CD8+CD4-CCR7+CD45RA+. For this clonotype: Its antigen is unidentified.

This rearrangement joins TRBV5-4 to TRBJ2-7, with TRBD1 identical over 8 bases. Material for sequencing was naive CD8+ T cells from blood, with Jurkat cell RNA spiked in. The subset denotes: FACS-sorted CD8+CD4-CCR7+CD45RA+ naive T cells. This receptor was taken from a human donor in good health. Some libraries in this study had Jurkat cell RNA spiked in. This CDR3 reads CASNYHGTGGEQYF. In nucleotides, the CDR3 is TGTGCCAGCAACTATCACGGGACAGGCGGCGAGCAGTACTTC. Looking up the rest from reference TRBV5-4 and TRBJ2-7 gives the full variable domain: ETGVTQSPTHLIKTRGQQVTLRCSSQSGHNTVSWYQQALGQGPQFIFQYYREEENGRGNFPPRFSGLQFPNYSSELNVNALELDDSALYLCASNYHGTGGEQYFGPGTRLTVT.